The present entry profiles one T cell receptor beta chain with its context. The data belong to a study of cytomegalovirus exposure and HLA in healthy donors. PCR primers comprised 60 Vbeta and 13 Jbeta primers. Data came from immunoSEQ multiplex PCR; TCRdb stores just in-frame clones and leaves some out. In the table there are 65,000 to 95,000 clones, over 70% of which are singletons. With V trimmed by 5 bases and J by 1 base, 7 bases remained unmatched. Germline V gene lookup returns CDR1 WNHNN and CDR2 SYGVQD (reference sequence). This CDR3 spans 15 amino acids. This sequence originates from a man between 65 and 85 years old in good health and CMV-seronegative. This sequence joins TRBV10-1 and TRBJ2-7; 8 nucleotides align to TRBD2. The sample comprised PBMCs. The CDR3 is CASSPGGSISYEQYF. The CDR3 DNA reads as TGCGCCAGCAGTCCGGGGGGGAGTATTTCCTACGAGCAGTACTTC.